A selection of T cell receptor beta chains follows, all from one sample in a study of PD-L1 blockade in urothelial cancer. Produced via immunoSEQ multiplex PCR; TCRdb's table is partial and in-frame only. The sample yields about 76,000 clones, 85% to 95% seen once. The input for sequencing was PBMCs, taken around atezolizumab (anti-PD-L1) treatment. Receptors were obtained from a woman of 80 years or more with urothelial cancer. CDR3s include the opening cysteine and the closing phenylalanine or tryptophan. Each record gives: clone size, V gene, D gene, CDR3 length, J gene, CDR3 protein, CDR3 DNA. The D gene is left open where the match is weak. Clone size is given for some rows only: seen once, a few or many times, or a class if the clone is expanded.

abundance: .; v_gene: TRBV6-1; d_gene: .; len: 16; j_gene: TRBJ1-1; CDR3aa: CASSERAASDYTEAFF; CDR3nt: TGTGCCAGCAGTGAGAGGGCAGCCTCCGACTACACTGAAGCTTTCTTT
abundance: .; v_gene: TRBV18; d_gene: TRBD1; len: 19; j_gene: TRBJ2-1; CDR3aa: CASSPQVPGTASSYNEQFF; CDR3nt: TGTGCCAGCTCACCACAGGTACCTGGGACAGCCAGCTCCTACAATGAGCAGTTCTTC
abundance: .; v_gene: TRBV6-1; d_gene: .; len: 12; j_gene: TRBJ1-1; CDR3aa: CASSETRQEAFF; CDR3nt: TGTGCCAGCAGTGAAACGAGACAAGAAGCTTTCTTT
abundance: .; v_gene: TRBV2; d_gene: TRBD2; len: 18; j_gene: TRBJ2-1; CDR3aa: CASTGRSEAGGSYNEQFF; CDR3nt: TGTGCCAGCACTGGGCGGTCCGAAGCGGGAGGCTCCTACAATGAGCAGTTCTTC
abundance: .; v_gene: TRBV2; d_gene: TRBD1; len: 12; j_gene: TRBJ2-5; CDR3aa: CASATGVETQYF; CDR3nt: TGTGCCAGTGCGACAGGGGTAGAGACCCAGTACTTC
abundance: .; v_gene: TRBV18; d_gene: .; len: 14; j_gene: TRBJ1-5; CDR3aa: CASSPLQGNQPQHF; CDR3nt: TGTGCCAGCTCACCCTTGCAGGGTAATCAGCCCCAGCATTTT
abundance: .; v_gene: TRBV27; d_gene: TRBD2; len: 17; j_gene: TRBJ2-1; CDR3aa: CASSPLMRLAGENEQFF; CDR3nt: TGTGCCAGCAGCCCCCTGATGCGACTAGCGGGAGAAAATGAGCAGTTCTTC
abundance: few; v_gene: TRBV28; d_gene: .; len: 16; j_gene: TRBJ1-1; CDR3aa: CASSFVQARRTTEAFF; CDR3nt: TGTGCCAGCAGCTTCGTCCAGGCGAGGAGGACCACTGAAGCTTTCTTT
abundance: .; v_gene: TRBV6-5; d_gene: TRBD2; len: 15; j_gene: TRBJ2-3; CDR3aa: CASKLLAASTDTQYF; CDR3nt: TGTGCCAGCAAGCTACTAGCGGCTAGCACAGATACGCAGTATTTT
abundance: .; v_gene: TRBV19; d_gene: .; len: 15; j_gene: TRBJ2-2; CDR3aa: CATDVGGANTGELFF; CDR3nt: TGTGCCACCGATGTTGGGGGGGCTAACACCGGGGAGCTGTTTTTT
abundance: .; v_gene: TRBV5-4; d_gene: .; len: 16; j_gene: TRBJ2-7; CDR3aa: CASSPQNSGPAYEQYF; CDR3nt: TGTGCCAGCAGCCCCCAGAACAGCGGACCCGCCTACGAGCAGTACTTC
abundance: once; v_gene: TRBV27; d_gene: TRBD2; len: 14; j_gene: TRBJ2-7; CDR3aa: CASSSLAGTYEQYF; CDR3nt: TGTGCCAGCAGTTCGCTAGCGGGGACCTACGAGCAGTACTTC
abundance: .; v_gene: TRBV6-1; d_gene: TRBD2; len: 16; j_gene: TRBJ2-7; CDR3aa: CASSETAGWGSYEQYF; CDR3nt: TGTGCCAGCAGTGAAACAGCGGGATGGGGCTCCTACGAGCAGTACTTC
abundance: .; v_gene: TRBV10-1; d_gene: .; len: 13; j_gene: TRBJ1-1; CDR3aa: CASKKGVTDEAFF; CDR3nt: TGCGCCAGCAAAAAAGGAGTAACCGATGAAGCTTTCTTT
abundance: .; v_gene: TRBV28; d_gene: .; len: 16; j_gene: TRBJ1-2; CDR3aa: CASLAGVSSPNYGYTF; CDR3nt: TGTGCCAGCCTCGCGGGGGTCTCCTCACCTAACTATGGCTACACCTTC
abundance: .; v_gene: TRBV9; d_gene: TRBD2; len: 15; j_gene: TRBJ2-3; CDR3aa: CASSELAGGSGGQYF; CDR3nt: TGTGCCAGCAGCGAACTAGCGGGAGGGTCCGGGGGGCAGTATTTT
abundance: .; v_gene: TRBV19; d_gene: .; len: 17; j_gene: TRBJ1-4; CDR3aa: CASSIATGIATNEKLFF; CDR3nt: TGTGCCAGTAGTATAGCCACAGGGATTGCAACTAATGAAAAACTGTTTTTT
abundance: .; v_gene: TRBV28; d_gene: TRBD2; len: 12; j_gene: TRBJ2-7; CDR3aa: CATQSGTPAQYF; CDR3nt: TGTGCCACCCAGAGCGGGACCCCCGCACAGTACTTC
abundance: .; v_gene: TRBV7-6; d_gene: .; len: 19; j_gene: TRBJ1-4; CDR3aa: CASSLRGTGTLISGEKLFF; CDR3nt: TGTGCCAGCAGCCTTAGGGGTACAGGGACCCTAATCTCAGGTGAAAAACTGTTTTTT
abundance: .; v_gene: TRBV5-1; d_gene: TRBD1; len: 15; j_gene: TRBJ2-1; CDR3aa: CASSHDRGGYNEQFF; CDR3nt: TGCGCCAGCAGCCACGACAGGGGGGGCTACAATGAGCAGTTCTTC
abundance: once; v_gene: TRBV28; d_gene: .; len: 13; j_gene: TRBJ2-6; CDR3aa: CASSLSGANVLTF; CDR3nt: TGTGCCAGCAGTCTCTCGGGGGCCAACGTCCTGACTTTC
abundance: .; v_gene: TRBV7-2; d_gene: .; len: 15; j_gene: TRBJ2-2; CDR3aa: CASRPSGGGTGELFF; CDR3nt: TGTGCCAGCAGACCTAGCGGAGGGGGCACCGGGGAGCTGTTTTTT
abundance: .; v_gene: TRBV27; d_gene: .; len: 12; j_gene: TRBJ1-1; CDR3aa: CASSLSEGEAFF; CDR3nt: TGTGCCAGCAGTTTATCGGAGGGGGAAGCTTTCTTT
abundance: .; v_gene: TRBV5-1; d_gene: .; len: 14; j_gene: TRBJ2-5; CDR3aa: CASSLGQGGETQYF; CDR3nt: TGCGCCAGCAGCTTGGGGCAGGGTGGAGAGACCCAGTACTTC
abundance: .; v_gene: TRBV6-1; d_gene: .; len: 12; j_gene: TRBJ1-4; CDR3aa: CASTGQGEKLFF; CDR3nt: TGTGCCAGCACGGGCCAGGGTGAAAAACTGTTTTTT
abundance: .; v_gene: TRBV30; d_gene: .; len: 12; j_gene: TRBJ1-1; CDR3aa: CAWSRGRTEAFF; CDR3nt: TGTGCCTGGAGTAGAGGCCGCACTGAAGCTTTCTTT
abundance: .; v_gene: TRBV20-1; d_gene: TRBD1; len: 11; j_gene: TRBJ2-7; CDR3aa: CSADRVGEQYF; CDR3nt: TGCAGTGCGGACAGGGTAGGCGAGCAGTACTTC
abundance: few; v_gene: TRBV6-5; d_gene: .; len: 12; j_gene: TRBJ1-2; CDR3aa: CASKDRHYGYTF; CDR3nt: TGTGCCAGCAAAGACAGACACTATGGCTACACCTTC
abundance: once; v_gene: TRBV7-9; d_gene: .; len: 15; j_gene: TRBJ1-1; CDR3aa: CASSLGMRVSTEAFF; CDR3nt: TGTGCCAGCAGCTTAGGTATGCGGGTTAGCACTGAAGCTTTCTTT
abundance: .; v_gene: TRBV9; d_gene: .; len: 16; j_gene: TRBJ2-3; CDR3aa: CASSVVASASTDTQYF; CDR3nt: TGTGCCAGCAGCGTAGTGGCTAGCGCCAGCACAGATACGCAGTATTTT
abundance: once; v_gene: TRBV5-4; d_gene: .; len: 13; j_gene: TRBJ1-1; CDR3aa: CASSLDRDRKAFF; CDR3nt: TGTGCCAGCAGCTTGGATCGCGACAGGAAAGCTTTCTTT
abundance: .; v_gene: TRBV5-1; d_gene: TRBD2; len: 16; j_gene: TRBJ2-2; CDR3aa: CASSLSWTGGTGELFF; CDR3nt: TGCGCCAGCAGCTTGTCCTGGACGGGGGGCACCGGGGAGCTGTTTTTT
abundance: .; v_gene: TRBV5-1; d_gene: .; len: 13; j_gene: TRBJ2-7; CDR3aa: CASSPRSAYEQYF; CDR3nt: TGCGCCAGCAGCCCCCGCAGTGCCTACGAGCAGTACTTC
abundance: .; v_gene: TRBV30; d_gene: .; len: 16; j_gene: TRBJ2-7; CDR3aa: CAWSVPHAGPTYEQYF; CDR3nt: TGTGCCTGGAGTGTACCCCACGCAGGGCCCACCTACGAGCAGTACTTC
abundance: .; v_gene: TRBV6-1; d_gene: .; len: 14; j_gene: TRBJ1-5; CDR3aa: CASSEAPGIQPQHF; CDR3nt: TGTGCCAGCAGTGAAGCGCCCGGGATTCAGCCCCAGCATTTT
abundance: .; v_gene: TRBV10-1; d_gene: .; len: 17; j_gene: TRBJ1-3; CDR3aa: CASSDPTGGPSGNTIYF; CDR3nt: TGCGCCAGCAGTGACCCGACAGGTGGACCCTCTGGAAACACCATATATTTT
abundance: .; v_gene: TRBV5-1; d_gene: TRBD1; len: 15; j_gene: TRBJ1-1; CDR3aa: CASSKGQVMNTEAFF; CDR3nt: TGCGCCAGCAGCAAGGGACAGGTGATGAACACTGAAGCTTTCTTT
abundance: once; v_gene: TRBV5-5; d_gene: .; len: 16; j_gene: TRBJ1-5; CDR3aa: CASSLVGGEGNQPQHF; CDR3nt: TGTGCCAGCAGCTTGGTTGGGGGGGAGGGCAATCAGCCCCAGCATTTT
abundance: .; v_gene: TRBV5-1; d_gene: TRBD2; len: 16; j_gene: TRBJ2-3; CDR3aa: CASSLTSGRNTDTQYF; CDR3nt: TGCGCCAGCAGCTTAACTAGCGGGAGGAACACAGATACGCAGTATTTT
abundance: .; v_gene: TRBV6-1; d_gene: TRBD1; len: 17; j_gene: TRBJ1-3; CDR3aa: CASSGWRTGGTGNTIYF; CDR3nt: TGTGCCAGCAGTGGGTGGAGGACAGGGGGCACTGGAAACACCATATATTTT
abundance: once; v_gene: TRBV27; d_gene: .; len: 14; j_gene: TRBJ2-7; CDR3aa: CASTSLGTNYEQYF; CDR3nt: TGTGCCAGCACCTCCCTGGGGACAAATTACGAGCAGTACTTC
abundance: .; v_gene: TRBV6-4; d_gene: TRBD1; len: 14; j_gene: TRBJ2-1; CDR3aa: CASSSRTGVNEQFF; CDR3nt: TGTGCCAGCAGTTCAAGGACAGGGGTGAATGAGCAGTTCTTC
abundance: .; v_gene: TRBV6-6; d_gene: .; len: 12; j_gene: TRBJ1-5; CDR3aa: CASSIGAQPQHF; CDR3nt: TGTGCCAGCAGTATAGGGGCTCAGCCCCAGCATTTT
abundance: medium-sized; v_gene: TRBV6-6; d_gene: .; len: 13; j_gene: TRBJ2-7; CDR3aa: CASKQTSPHEQYF; CDR3nt: TGTGCCAGCAAACAGACTAGTCCACACGAGCAGTACTTC
abundance: .; v_gene: TRBV30; d_gene: TRBD2; len: 14; j_gene: TRBJ2-7; CDR3aa: CAWRISGGLYEQYF; CDR3nt: TGTGCCTGGAGGATTAGCGGGGGCCTCTACGAGCAGTACTTC
abundance: once; v_gene: TRBV5-4; d_gene: .; len: 14; j_gene: TRBJ1-3; CDR3aa: CASSPRHGGNTIYF; CDR3nt: TGTGCCAGCAGCCCCCGCCACGGTGGAAACACCATATATTTT
abundance: .; v_gene: TRBV6-5; d_gene: TRBD1; len: 14; j_gene: TRBJ1-2; CDR3aa: CASSIHDRGQGYTF; CDR3nt: TGTGCCAGCAGTATTCACGACAGGGGGCAGGGCTACACCTTC